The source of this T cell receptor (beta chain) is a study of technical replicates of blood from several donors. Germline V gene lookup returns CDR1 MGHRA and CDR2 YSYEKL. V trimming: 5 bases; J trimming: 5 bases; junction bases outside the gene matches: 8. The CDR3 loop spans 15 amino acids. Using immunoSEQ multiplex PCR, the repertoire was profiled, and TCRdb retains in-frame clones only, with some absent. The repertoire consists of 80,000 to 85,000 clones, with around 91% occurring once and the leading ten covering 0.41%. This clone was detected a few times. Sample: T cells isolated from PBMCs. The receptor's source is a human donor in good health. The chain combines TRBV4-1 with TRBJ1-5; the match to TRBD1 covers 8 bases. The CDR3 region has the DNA TGCGCCAGCAGCTTAGGACAGGGTCTTTATCAGCCCCAGCATTTT. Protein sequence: CASSLGQGLYQPQHF.